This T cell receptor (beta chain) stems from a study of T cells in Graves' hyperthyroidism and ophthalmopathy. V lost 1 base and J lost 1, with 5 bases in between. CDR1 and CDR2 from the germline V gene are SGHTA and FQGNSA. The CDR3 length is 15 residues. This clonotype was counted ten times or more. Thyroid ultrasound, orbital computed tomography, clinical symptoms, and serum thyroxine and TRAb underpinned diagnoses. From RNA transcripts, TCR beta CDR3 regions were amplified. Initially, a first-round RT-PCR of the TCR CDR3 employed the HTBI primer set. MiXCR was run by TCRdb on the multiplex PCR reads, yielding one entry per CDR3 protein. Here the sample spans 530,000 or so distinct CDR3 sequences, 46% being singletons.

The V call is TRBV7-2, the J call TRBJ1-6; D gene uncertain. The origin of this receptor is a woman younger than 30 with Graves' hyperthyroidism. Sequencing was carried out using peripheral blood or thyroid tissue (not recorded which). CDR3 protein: CASSLGGSYNSPLHF. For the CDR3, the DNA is TGTGCCAGCAGCTTAGGTGGATCCTATAATTCACCCCTCCACTTT.